These 2 T cell receptor beta chains were sequenced from one sample in a study of T-cell reconstitution after alpha-beta-depleted transplantation in children. The TCRbeta library was prepared with unique molecular identifiers. A single record per CDR3 protein comes from TCRdb applying MiXCR to the PCR reads. This sample yields roughly 280,000 distinct CDR3 sequences, of which around a tenth are seen a single time; around 22% belongs to the top ten. The source was peripheral blood, collected 180 days after TCRalphabeta/CD19-depleted stem cell transplant. These receptors were obtained from a male patient between 2 and 9 years old who had a stem cell transplant for chronic granulomatous disease, so the T cells may come from the graft donor.

This clonotype was counted ten times or more. The chain employs TRBV10-3 and TRBJ2-3, with a possible D match to TRBD1 (6 bases). The CDR3 contains 14 residues. The germline gives CDR1 ENHRY, CDR2 SYGVKD. V was clipped by 3 bases and J by 2 bases, with 9 bases between them. CDR3 loop: CAISDRTVTDTQYF. The DNA of the CDR3 is TGTGCCATCAGTGATAGGACAGTCACAGATACGCAGTATTTT.

This clonotype has more than one count but fewer than ten. CDR3 region: CASSLVKGGHRLNTEAFF. The CDR3 DNA follows: TGTGCCAGCAGTTTAGTTAAGGGGGGGCATAGACTGAACACTGAAGCTTTCTTT. V and J are TRBV12-3 or TRBV12-4 and TRBJ1-1; possibly TRBD1 for D (6 bases). The germline V and J ends were trimmed by 1 base and 0 bases, with 18 bases remaining between them. The CDR3 runs to 18 residues.